The 10 T cell receptor beta chains in this list originate from one sample, sequenced in a study of blood T cell repertoires in COVID-19. Generated by immunoSEQ multiplex PCR, the TCRdb table keeps only in-frame clones and is missing some. The top ten clones hold about 8% of a sample with under 20,000 clones, roughly nine tenths of them seen once. Source material: peripheral blood. The receptors shown here come from a human donor with active COVID-19. The donor label of this sample is uncertain.

V is TRBV30 and J is TRBJ2-1; 7 nucleotides agree with TRBD2. This CDR3 is built from 15 residues. Germline V gene data show CDR1 as GTSNPN and CDR2 as SVGIG (reference sequence). Losses at the gene ends were 0 bases for V and 9 bases for J; bases not matched to a gene: 11. CDR3 amino acids: CAWSVRGRADGEQFF. The CDR3 DNA is TGTGCCTGGAGTGTACGTGGGAGGGCCGATGGTGAGCAGTTCTTC.

This clone appeared once. The gene calls are TRBV11-2 and TRBJ2-3; 8 bases agree with TRBD1. CDR1 is SGHAT and CDR2 is FQNNGV in the germline V gene. With 1 base clipped from V and 0 bases from J, the junction kept 3 bases outside the gene matches. The CDR3 sequence is 16 residues long. CDR3 sequence (DNA): TGTGCCAGCAGCTTAGGGACAGGGATTAGCACAGATACGCAGTATTTT. Residues: CASSLGTGISTDTQYF.

The genes are TRBV4-3 and TRBJ1-1; TRBD1 is a possible D gene (6 bases). Trimming took 0 bases from V and 7 from J, leaving 12 bases between them. CDR1 LGHNA and CDR2 YSLEER come from the germline V gene. The CDR3 sequence is 14 residues long. CDR3 region: CASSQDRTESEAFF. Here the CDR3 DNA reads TGCGCCAGCAGCCAAGATCGGACAGAAAGTGAAGCTTTCTTT.

The rearrangement links TRBV19 to TRBJ2-1; 11 bases are shared with TRBD2. CDR1 is LNHDA and CDR2 is SQIVND in the germline V gene (reference sequence). The CDR3 covers 17 residues. The J segment lost 5 bases and the V segment lost 5 bases, leaving 11 bases of the junction unmatched. The CDR3 loop reads CASSLSPTSGMHNEQFF. DNA of the CDR3: TGTGCCAGTAGTCTCTCCCCGACTAGCGGGATGCACAATGAGCAGTTCTTC.

The chain employs TRBV9 and TRBJ2-7; the D gene is possibly TRBD2 (6 bases). Germline loops: CDR1 SGDLS, CDR2 YYNGEE. The CDR3 is 14 amino acids. The V and J ends lost 1 base and 4 bases respectively, with 12 bases between them. CDR3 loop: CASSVSGSGYEQYF. DNA of the CDR3: TGTGCCAGCAGCGTATCCGGGAGTGGGTACGAGCAGTACTTC.

The V gene is TRBV7-2, the J gene TRBJ2-3, with D possibly TRBD2 on 6 matching bases. V was shortened by 1 base and J by 6 bases, with 11 bases between the two germline ends. The CDR3 spans 14 residues. Germline V gene data show CDR1 as SGHTA and CDR2 as FQGNSA. The CDR3 coding sequence is TGTGCCAGCAGCTTAGTTAGCGGAGCGGATACGCAGTATTTT. Protein sequence: CASSLVSGADTQYF.

The chain uses TRBV5-1 and TRBJ2-7; no clear D gene. The V gene lost 0 bases and the J gene lost 2 bases, with 6 bases spanning the gap. In germline, CDR1 is SGHRS, CDR2 YFSETQ. CDR3 length equals 13 residues. The CDR3 sequence is CASSLGLTYEQYF. The CDR3, as DNA: TGCGCCAGCAGCTTGGGTTTAACCTACGAGCAGTACTTC. The variable domain in full, completed from reference TRBV5-1 and TRBJ2-7, reads KAGVTQTPRYLIKTRGQQVTLSCSPISGHRSVSWYQQTPGQGLQFLFEYFSETQRNKGNFPGRFSGRQFSNSRSEMNVSTLELGDSALYLCASSLGLTYEQYFGPGTRLTVT.

The chain carries TRBV9 and TRBJ2-3; D may be TRBD2 (5 bases). CDR3 size: 16 residues. Germline CDR1 is SGDLS and CDR2 is YYNGEE. Between the trimmed V and J ends, which lost 0 bases and 2 bases, there was a span of 13 bases. CDR3 residues: CASSVGTGGLTDTQYF. As DNA, the CDR3 is TGTGCCAGCAGCGTAGGGACTGGAGGCCTCACAGATACGCAGTATTTT.

The rearrangement uses TRBV2 and TRBJ1-1; 9 bases match TRBD1. Germline V gene lookup returns CDR1 SNHLY and CDR2 FYNNEI. The CDR3 consists of 14 residues. With V trimmed by 6 bases and J by 12 bases, 14 bases remained unmatched. Written as DNA, the CDR3 is TGTGCCAGCAGATTGACAGGGGGGAAGTCTAGAACTTTCTTT. It specifies CASRLTGGKSRTFF.

This rearrangement joins TRBV2 to TRBJ1-2; 7 positions agree with TRBD1. The ends lost 2 bases at V and 4 bases at J; junction bases unmatched: 10. The CDR3 runs 16 residues. In germline, CDR1 is SNHLY, CDR2 FYNNEI. The CDR3 region is CASSERGQGEIYGYTF. The CDR3 bases are TGTGCCAGCAGTGAAAGGGGGCAGGGAGAGATCTATGGCTACACCTTC.